This entry lists 8 T cell receptor beta chains sequenced from one sample in a study of T cell changes during pregnancy in multiple sclerosis. The data were produced by immunoSEQ multiplex PCR, yet TCRdb's version contains in-frame clones alone and is incomplete. The sample records 75,000 to 95,000 clones, around 90% being singletons. Specimen: peripheral blood, collected in the first trimester of pregnancy. These receptors all stem from a female donor with multiple sclerosis, enrolled in a pregnancy study.

The rearrangement uses TRBV25-1 and TRBJ2-1; 7 nucleotides align to TRBD1. Unmatched junction bases numbered 7, after V lost 4 bases and J lost 7 bases. The CDR3 consists of 14 residues. CDR1 is MGHDK and CDR2 is SYGVNS in the germline V gene. The CDR3 loop reads CASSASTGRNEQFF. The DNA of the CDR3 is TGTGCCAGCAGTGCCTCGACAGGGCGGAATGAGCAGTTCTTC.

This chain uses TRBV5-1 with TRBJ1-4; tentative D call: TRBD1 (5 bases). CDR1 and CDR2 (germline): SGHRS, YFSETQ. The CDR3 sequence is 13 residues long. V was cut by 4 bases and J by 4 bases, with 8 bases left in between. The CDR3 loop reads CASSLDSNEKLFF. The CDR3 DNA is TGCGCCAGCAGCCTAGACAGTAATGAAAAACTGTTTTTT.

The V and J genes are TRBV6-4 and TRBJ1-3; D gene uncertain. The ends were cut back, 0 bases at V and 9 bases at J, with 12 bases in the middle. The CDR3 extends over 14 amino acids. CDR1 MRHNA and CDR2 SNTAGT come from the germline V gene. CDR3 in DNA: TGTGCCAGCAGTGACTCGAACATGGGAGGCACCATATATTTT. Protein: CASSDSNMGGTIYF.

Here the CDR3 reads CASRPSGSSYEQYF. As DNA, the CDR3 is TGCGCCAGCAGGCCTAGCGGTAGCTCCTACGAGCAGTACTTC. This rearrangement joins TRBV4-1 to TRBJ2-7; the match to TRBD2 covers 7 bases. CDR1 MGHRA and CDR2 YSYEKL come from the germline V gene. There are 14 residues in the CDR3. V shed 6 bases and J 0 bases; nucleotides not matched to a gene: 5.

This chain links TRBV28 with TRBJ2-7; D is possibly TRBD1 (6 bases). Trimming stripped 3 bases from V and 2 bases from J, with 11 bases between. CDR3 length equals 14 residues. Germline CDR1 MDHEN, CDR2 SYDVKM. CDR3 in DNA: TGTGCCAGCAGTTTTTTAGCAGGGGCCTACGAGCAGTACTTC. It yields the protein CASSFLAGAYEQYF.

CDR3 nucleotide sequence: TGCAGCGTTGAAACAAACTATGGCTACACCTTC. Its protein product is CSVETNYGYTF. The rearrangement links TRBV29-1 to TRBJ1-2; D gene ambiguous. The CDR3 consists of 11 residues. V was clipped by 2 bases and J by 2 bases, with 3 bases between them. From germline, CDR1 is SQVTM and CDR2 ANQGSEA.

This chain connects TRBV2 to TRBJ2-5, with TRBD2 matching over 7 bases. The CDR3 covers 13 residues. The J segment lost 2 bases and the V segment lost 10 bases, leaving 7 bases of the junction unmatched. CDR1 and CDR2 (germline): SNHLY, FYNNEI. CDR3 residues: CATPGGRQETQYF. CDR3 in DNA: TGTGCCACCCCGGGGGGACGGCAAGAGACCCAGTACTTC.

About this clone: The sample carries other DNA sequences with the same CDR3. The chain uses TRBV27 and TRBJ2-7; 7 positions match TRBD1. The germline V gene encodes CDR1 MNHEY and CDR2 SMNVEV (reference sequence). V lost 5 bases to trimming and J lost 4 bases; unmatched junction nucleotides: 5. This CDR3 region has 13 residues. This CDR3 is CASSRTGGYEQYF. CDR3 nucleotide sequence: TGTGCCAGCAGTAGGACAGGCGGGTACGAGCAGTACTTC.